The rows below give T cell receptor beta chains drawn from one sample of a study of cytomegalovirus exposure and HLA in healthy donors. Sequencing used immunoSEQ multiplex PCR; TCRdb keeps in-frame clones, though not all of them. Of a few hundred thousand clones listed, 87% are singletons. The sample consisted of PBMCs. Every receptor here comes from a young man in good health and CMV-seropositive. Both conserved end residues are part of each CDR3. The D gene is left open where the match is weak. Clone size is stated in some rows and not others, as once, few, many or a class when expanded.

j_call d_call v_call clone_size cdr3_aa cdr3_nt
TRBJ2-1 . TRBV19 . CASRGGRGITNEQFF TGTGCCAGTAGGGGAGGCAGGGGGATAACAAATGAGCAGTTCTTC
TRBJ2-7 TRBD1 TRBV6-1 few CASSEEAWDSASYEQYF TGTGCCAGCAGTGAAGAGGCTTGGGACAGTGCGAGCTACGAGCAGTACTTC
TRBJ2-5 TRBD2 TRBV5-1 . CASSLPGLVQETQYF TGCGCCAGCAGCTTACCGGGACTAGTGCAAGAGACCCAGTACTTC
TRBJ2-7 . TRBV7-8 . CASSSAIFYEQYF TGTGCCAGCAGCTCGGCGATTTTCTACGAGCAGTACTTC
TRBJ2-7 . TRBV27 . CASSFTGSSYEQYF TGTGCCAGCAGTTTTACCGGGAGCTCCTACGAGCAGTACTTC
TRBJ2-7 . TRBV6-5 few CASSYSGLGHYEQYF TGTGCCAGCAGTTACTCGGGGCTTGGCCACTACGAGCAGTACTTC
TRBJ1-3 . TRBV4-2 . CASSQDLVGAVGNTIYF TGTGCCAGCAGCCAAGATCTCGTTGGGGCAGTCGGAAACACCATATATTTT
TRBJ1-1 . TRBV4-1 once CASSQDSTYTEAFF TGCGCCAGCAGCCAAGATTCGACATACACTGAAGCTTTCTTT
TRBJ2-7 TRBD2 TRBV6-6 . CASSSGTSGYEQYF TGTGCCAGCAGCTCCGGGACTAGCGGCTACGAGCAGTACTTC
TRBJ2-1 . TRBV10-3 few CASAGQQYNEQFF TGTGCCTCGGCCGGCCAGCAATACAATGAGCAGTTCTTC